This TCR beta chain appears in the sequencing data of a study of response to subunit inactivated influenza vaccine. The study's findings and limits: Every seasonal influenza vaccination brings in few new T cells, the authors suggested.

The V end was cut by 3 bases, the J end by 7 bases, with 10 bases between. The germline CDR1 and CDR2 sequences are MDHEN and SYDVKM. This CDR3 has 12 amino acids. The table lists this clonotype with many counts. Its specificity is not known. In TCRdb, the RT-PCR reads were re-called with MiXCR into one record per CDR3 protein. The repertoire holds 500,000 or so distinct CDR3 sequences, with roughly 9.7% as singletons. This receptor was identified in a man aged 50 or older who received an inactivated influenza vaccine. J is TRBJ2-7 and V is TRBV28, with no clear D. The specimen comprised PBMCs from blood, sampled 45 days after vaccination. CDR3 loop: CASSFDSLEQYF. CDR3 in DNA: TGTGCCAGCAGTTTCGACTCCCTAGAGCAGTACTTC.